In its sample, the clone carrying this TCR beta chain was seen once. The data were taken from a study of control samples from healthy donors and cancer patients. The V end was cut by 6 bases, the J end by 4 bases, with 9 bases between. This CDR3 is 13 amino acids long. CDR1 and CDR2 from the germline V gene are LNHDA and SQIVND (reference sequence). The data were produced by immunoSEQ multiplex PCR, yet TCRdb's version contains in-frame clones alone and is incomplete. Among roughly 40,000 clones listed, 92% were seen once. This TCR derives from a woman aged 45-65 years in good health. The rearrangement links TRBV19 to TRBJ1-4; D gene uncertain. The material sequenced was blood. CDR3 coding DNA: TGTGCCAGTAGGACGGGGAGTAATGAAAAACTGTTTTTT. It translates to CASRTGSNEKLFF.